The 10 T cell receptor beta chains listed next were all sequenced from one sample in a study of T cell changes during pregnancy in multiple sclerosis. The table came from immunoSEQ multiplex PCR; TCRdb's copy has only in-frame clones and leaves some out. The profile shows 40,000 to 60,000 clones, around 94% of them singletons. Material: CD4+ T cells from peripheral blood mononuclear cells, obtained in the third trimester of pregnancy. These receptors all stem from a female donor with multiple sclerosis, enrolled in a pregnancy study.

The rearrangement links TRBV6-5 to TRBJ2-3; 11 nucleotides line up with TRBD1. The CDR3 is 14 residues long. The V and J ends lost 8 bases and 3 bases, in that order; junction bases with no gene match: 4. Germline V gene data show CDR1 as MNHEY and CDR2 as SVGAGI. CDR3 DNA: TGTGCCAGCGGACAGGGGGCGAGGACAGATACGCAGTATTTT. The encoded protein is CASGQGARTDTQYF.

The sample holds one count of this clone. The rearrangement uses TRBV9 and TRBJ1-5; 7 nucleotides align to TRBD1. This CDR3 region has 17 residues. In germline, CDR1 is SGDLS, CDR2 YYNGEE. J gave up 5 bases and V 0 bases, and 11 bases lay outside the gene matches. CDR3 loop: CASSVVILQGLDQPQHF. The CDR3, as DNA: TGTGCCAGCAGCGTAGTAATCTTACAGGGGTTGGATCAGCCCCAGCATTTT.

The rearrangement links TRBV18 to TRBJ2-1; 11 bases are shared with TRBD2. CDR3 length: 16 residues. J was trimmed by 5 bases and V by 5 bases; bases with no gene match: 8. Germline V lookup: CDR1 KGHSH, CDR2 LQKENI. The CDR3 reads CASSFSGRAGDNEQFF. CDR3 sequence (DNA): TGTGCCAGCTCATTTAGCGGGAGGGCCGGTGACAATGAGCAGTTCTTC.

The rearrangement links TRBV5-1 to TRBJ2-7; 11 bases map to TRBD2. The CDR3 has 15 residues. The V and J ends lost 0 bases and 4 bases, in that order; junction bases with no gene match: 3. Germline-derived CDR1 and CDR2 are SGHRS and YFSETQ. This CDR3 reads CASSLEGTSGYEQYF. The CDR3 DNA reads as TGCGCCAGCAGCTTGGAGGGGACTAGCGGATACGAGCAGTACTTC.

The gene calls are TRBV7-6 and TRBJ2-6; D gene unclear. The CDR3 has 15 amino acids. The V end was cut by 5 bases, the J end by 2 bases, with 10 bases between. The germline V gene has CDR1 SGHVS and CDR2 FNYEAQ. DNA for the CDR3: TGTGCCAGCAGCCCTTTTTTTACTGGGGCCAACGTCCTGACTTTC. Translation gives CASSPFFTGANVLTF.

The chain employs TRBV27 and TRBJ2-7, with 14 bases fitting TRBD2. This CDR3 is 16 amino acids long. Germline CDR1 and CDR2: MNHEY and SMNVEV (reference sequence). V shed 6 bases, J shed 4 bases, and the junction held 8 bases outside the gene matches. CDR3: CASSPSGTSGGYEQYF. CDR3 DNA: TGTGCCAGCAGCCCCTCCGGGACTAGCGGGGGTTACGAGCAGTACTTC.

The V and J genes are TRBV7-8 and TRBJ1-1; 9 nucleotides agree with TRBD1. CDR3 length: 14 amino acids. V trimming: 5 bases; J trimming: 5 bases; junction bases outside the gene matches: 6. The germline CDR1 and CDR2 sequences are SGHVS and FQNEAQ. In DNA form, the CDR3 reads TGTGCCAGCAGCGTAGGACAGGGGTTGACTGAAGCTTTCTTT. Translating it yields CASSVGQGLTEAFF.

J is TRBJ2-7 and V is TRBV5-5, with D perhaps matching TRBD1 (6 bases). With 1 base removed from V and 7 bases from J, the gap between germline ends came to 18 bases. The CDR3 spans 15 residues. Germline assignment: CDR1 SGHKS and CDR2 YYEKEE (reference sequence). CDR3 sequence: CASSLIPGVIGEQYF. CDR3 bases: TGTGCCAGCAGCTTGATACCAGGGGTCATTGGGGAGCAGTACTTC. Based on the CDR3 plus reference TRBV5-5 and TRBJ2-7, the full variable domain is DAGVTQSPTHLIKTRGQQVTLRCSPISGHKSVSWYQQVLGQGPQFIFQYYEKEERGRGNFPDRFSARQFPNYSSELNVNALLLGDSALYLCASSLIPGVIGEQYFGPGTRLTVT.

The chain uses TRBV19 and TRBJ1-4; D is ambiguous. The germline gives CDR1 LNHDA, CDR2 SQIVND (reference sequence). The length of the CDR3 is 14 residues. Between the trimmed V and J ends, which lost 7 bases and 0 bases, there was a span of 9 bases. CDR3 residues: CASKISATNEKLFF. The CDR3 DNA reads TGTGCCAGTAAAATTAGTGCAACTAATGAAAAACTGTTTTTT.

This clone turned up a few times. The V and J genes are TRBV30 and TRBJ1-3; the D gene is possibly TRBD1 (5 bases). V was cut by 6 bases and J by 0 bases, with 9 bases left in between. This CDR3 spans 13 amino acids. Germline lookup yields CDR1 GTSNPN and CDR2 SVGIG (reference sequence). CDR3 region: CACSRDSGNTIYF. The CDR3 DNA sequence: TGTGCCTGTTCCAGGGACTCTGGAAACACCATATATTTT.